This T cell receptor beta chain was identified during a study of metastatic and nonmetastatic thyroid tumors. The CDR3 contains 13 residues. The germline V gene encodes CDR1 MGHDK and CDR2 SYGVNS. V trimming: 7 bases; J trimming: 9 bases; junction bases outside the gene matches: 9. Ten or more counts support this clone. Its antigen remains unidentified. Patients were all untreated before their thyroid surgery. TCRdb re-called the PCR reads through MiXCR. The data contain fewer than 40,000 clones, roughly 15% of them singletons. Study-wide points: Malignant thyroid tumors reportedly exceeded benign nodules significantly in TCR beta diversity, with the difference appearing in blood and tumor.

Material: blood. This clonotype was sampled from a female donor with papillary thyroid cancer or a benign thyroid nodule (not recorded which). Some clones in this sample may be carry-over from other donors' samples. The gene calls are TRBV25-1 and TRBJ2-3; 8 bases fit TRBD2. The CDR3 sequence is CASKGSGGGTQYF. The CDR3 region has the DNA TGTGCCAGCAAAGGGTCGGGAGGGGGGACGCAGTATTTT.